The text below deals with one TCR beta chain. Its antigen specificity is not known. Library generation was performed with 5' RACE. The input for every TCR library was 3500 ng of total RNA. For each sample, cDNA was synthesized in eight separate reactions using SMARTScribe reverse transcriptase. During cDNA synthesis, template switching introduced unique molecular identifiers that contained a 6-nucleotide sample barcode. Two nested PCRs of roughly 16 and 10 cycles amplified the TCRalpha and TCRbeta cDNA, and bead purification followed each PCR. Before amplification, cDNA was treated with uracil DNA-glycosylase and purified using the QIAquick PCR purification kit. The second PCR added Illumina TruSeq-compatible adapters along with sample-specific barcodes. Library quality and concentration were assessed using TapeStation and Qubit, and roughly 5 ng of each library was pooled. Sequencing of the pooled libraries was done on an Illumina HiSeq2500 single-index Rapid Run using custom sequencing primers and 2 x 100 bp reads. Under the source paper's analysis protocol: MiGEC version 1.2.6 was used for UMI-based consensus assembly to correct PCR and sequencing errors. V(D)J alignment, clonotype assembly and CDR3 extraction were performed with MiXCR version 2.1.1. Normalisation of gene usage, clonotype sharing and MAIT/NKT TCR abundance was achieved by analysing the top 1000, 10 000 and 20 000 clonotypes per sample. Diversity was computed as the inverse Simpson index with the vegan R package after downsampling to 27 000 UMIs. Paired Mann-Whitney U tests on discordant twin pairs were used, with Benjamini-Hochberg multiple-testing correction. Through TCRdb reprocessing, the reads give one entry per CDR3 protein sequence; DNA is omitted. These V and J calls originate from TCRdb's pipeline instead of the authors' own analysis. This sample's table carries over 110,000 distinct CDR3 sequences. The ten largest account for 2% to 3% of the sample.

The data originate from a study of monozygotic twins with inflammatory bowel disease (dated by TCRdb to about 2019). Broadly, across the study: In total, about 28 monozygotic twin pairs made up the full study: 19 Danish pairs, all IBD-discordant, plus nine German pairs, of which four were IBD-concordant and five were IBD-discordant. Each individual had, on average, about 151 000 unique TCRalpha sequences and 181 000 unique TCRbeta sequences available for analysis. Disease-associated traits were sought mainly through comparisons between IBD patients and their genetically identical healthy co-twins within discordant pairs. Points the paper makes about the study in general: Measured by the inverse Simpson index, TCRbeta repertoire diversity was lower in IBD patients than in their healthy co-twins. The results gave no support for a single strong signal or clonotype linked to IBD. The analysis was unable to tell apart different T cell subtypes. Repertoire similarity did not differ between concordant and discordant twins, which could be due to limited statistical power. Because patients were on differing immunosuppressive treatments, the repertoires may have picked up extra background noise and inter-individual variability. Fewer clonotypes were shared with other individuals by IBD patients than by healthy twins, most markedly in patients showing signs of disease activity.

Based on the germline V gene, the CDR1 and CDR2 sequences are MGHDK and SYGVNS. Spanning cysteine to phenylalanine, the CDR3 consists of 13 amino acids. No DNA is listed. From each donor, a roughly 2.3 ml peripheral blood sample was drawn into PAXgene tubes and stored at -80 degrees C. Without any T cell sorting, total RNA was extracted from whole blood using the PAXgene blood miRNA kit on an automated QIAcube. Peripheral blood from monozygotic twin pairs concordant or discordant for inflammatory bowel disease was subjected to deep TCRalpha and TCRbeta repertoire profiling with unique molecular barcoding. Smoking habits were recorded for all twin pairs, and each individual was classified as a current, former or never smoker.

Here the chain combines TRBV25-1 and TRBJ2-1. This sequence originates from a human donor with ulcerative colitis or Crohn's disease, or a healthy co-twin of an affected twin (not recorded which). The sample was blood. The CDR3 reads CASSDWTTNEQFF. Extended through the reference TRBV25-1 and TRBJ2-1 proteins, this CDR3 yields the full variable domain: EADIYQTPRYLVIGTGKKITLECSQTMGHDKMYWYQQDPGMELHLIHYSYGVNSTEKGDLSSESTVSRIRTEHFPLTLESARPSHTSQYLCASSDWTTNEQFFGPGTRLTVL.